A single TCR beta chain is shown here with its context. Per the germline V gene, CDR1 is ENHRY and CDR2 is SYGVKD. The CDR3 runs to 13 residues. V gave up 6 bases and J gave up 4 bases; unmatched junction bases: 6. This sample is drawn from a study of blood T cell repertoires in COVID-19. Sequencing used immunoSEQ multiplex PCR; TCRdb keeps in-frame clones, though not all of them. The sample carries around 230,000 clones, approximately 82% recorded once. Recovered status in Cohort 3 required two negative PCRs, clearance, or symptom resolution. Sequenced input: PBMCs or T cells enriched from blood (not recorded which). The rearrangement joins TRBV10-3 to TRBJ2-7; 7 positions match TRBD1. The TCR originated in a man aged 40-49 years who had recovered from COVID-19. The CDR3 DNA follows: TGTGCCATCAGGAAGGGGGCCTCTTACGAGCAGTACTTC. Its protein product is CAIRKGASYEQYF.